This T cell receptor (beta chain) was obtained from a study of radiotherapy plus CTLA-4 blockade in lung cancer. Study context: Disease control was seen in approximately 31% of patients, objective responses in 15% to 20%.

Measured with immunoSEQ multiplex PCR; TCRdb has only the in-frame clones, and not every one. The data contain tens of thousands of clones, under 90% of them singletons. The CDR3 is made up of 15 amino acids. Trimming cost V 1 base and J 2 bases; bases outside gene matches: 5. Looked up from germline, CDR1 is SGDLS and CDR2 is YYNGEE. Focal radiation with ipilimumab CTLA-4 blockade was given to patients with chemo-refractory metastatic non-small-cell lung cancer. Turning to this clone: What it binds is not known.

Study-wide points: TCR clones from tumors expanded in blood after radiotherapy plus ipilimumab.

The specimen comprised peripheral blood, sampled from a patient treated with radiotherapy plus ipilimumab. The origin of this receptor is a human donor with non-small cell lung cancer who had stable disease on radiotherapy plus ipilimumab. The chain joins TRBV9 to TRBJ1-1; TRBD1 matches 7 bases. The CDR3 protein is CASSVSRGGNTEAFF. In DNA form, the CDR3 reads TGTGCCAGCAGCGTAAGCAGGGGGGGAAACACTGAAGCTTTCTTT.